Following are 17 T cell receptor beta chains from one sample sequenced in a study of blood T cells in healthy people across ages. The use of a sample-barcoded 5' primer and a J-beta primer mix characterized a second PCR of roughly 6 to 11 cycles. TCRdb fed the 5' RACE reads into MiXCR, producing one record per CDR3 protein. The sample consists of about 1.5 million distinct CDR3 sequences, approximately 43% of them appearing once. Source material: blood. The receptors shown here come from a woman under 30 in good health.

This clonotype was found a few times. The chain recombines TRBV9 with TRBJ2-1; the D gene is possibly TRBD1 (6 bases). The CDR3 sequence is 15 residues long. Trimming stripped 4 bases from V and 2 bases from J, with 13 bases between. In germline, CDR1 is SGDLS, CDR2 YYNGEE. The chain's CDR3 is CASSPGRGTYNEQFF. CDR3 DNA sequence: TGTGCCAGCAGCCCCGGAAGGGGGACCTACAATGAGCAGTTCTTC.

The chain employs TRBV7-2 and TRBJ1-5; weak D call: TRBD1 (5 bases). The CDR3 has 13 amino acids. The V end lost 4 bases, the J end lost 5 bases, and 9 bases lay between the germline ends. Germline-derived CDR1 and CDR2 are SGHTA and FQGNSA. This CDR3 is CASSSDTYQPQHF. The CDR3 DNA follows: TGTGCCAGCAGCTCGGACACTTATCAGCCCCAGCATTTT.

This sequence joins TRBV7-9 and TRBJ2-1; D may be TRBD2 (6 bases). Near its end, the DNA agrees better with TRBJ2-7, so the J call may be wrong. The germline V gene has CDR1 SEHNR and CDR2 FQNEAQ (reference sequence). The CDR3 is made up of 16 amino acids. The CDR3 reads CASSRLAEISYNEQYF. DNA of the CDR3: TGTGCCAGCAGCCGATTAGCGGAAATCTCCTACAATGAGCAGTACTTC.

The chain employs TRBV20-1 and TRBJ1-5; weak D call: TRBD1 (5 bases). V lost 0 bases to trimming and J lost 0 bases, with 12 bases between them. CDR3 length equals 16 residues. Germline CDR1 is DFQATT and CDR2 is SNEGSKA (reference sequence). CDR3 in DNA: TGCAGTGCTAGAGAAAGGGGCGTGGCTAGCAATCAGCCCCAGCATTTT. Protein sequence: CSARERGVASNQPQHF.

This clonotype has more than one count but fewer than ten. This CDR3 is CASSFPQGGIYEQYF. CDR3 DNA: TGTGCCAGCAGTTTTCCCCAGGGGGGTATCTACGAGCAGTACTTC. The rearrangement links TRBV12-3 or TRBV12-4 to TRBJ2-7, with D possibly being TRBD1 (7 bases). CDR3 length: 15 amino acids. Between the trimmed V and J ends, which lost 3 bases and 3 bases, there was a span of 15 bases.

This clonotype turned up a few times. V and J are TRBV6-2 or TRBV6-3 and TRBJ2-2; 9 bases are shared with TRBD2. The J segment lost 4 bases and the V segment lost 6 bases, leaving 6 bases of the junction unmatched. The CDR3 is made up of 15 amino acids. The germline gives CDR1 MNHEY, CDR2 SVGEGT. CDR3 region: CASRIAGAVTGELFF. Written as DNA, the CDR3 is TGTGCCAGCAGAATAGCGGGGGCCGTCACCGGGGAGCTGTTTTTT.

The rearrangement uses TRBV20-1 and TRBJ2-3, with TRBD2 matching over 12 bases. In germline, CDR1 is DFQATT, CDR2 SNEGSKA (reference sequence). The CDR3 totals 15 residues. V was pared by 6 bases and J by 4 bases, with 8 bases of the junction left unmatched. Here the CDR3 DNA reads TGCAGTGCCCTGAAGCCTAGCGGGGGGGCAGATACGCAGTATTTT. Translated, it gives CSALKPSGGADTQYF.

The chain employs TRBV7-6 and TRBJ2-5; TRBD1 aligns across 7 bases. V lost 5 bases, J lost 11 bases, and 20 bases stayed unmatched. The germline V gene encodes CDR1 SGHVS and CDR2 FNYEAQ. The CDR3 length is 16 residues. CDR3 amino acids: CASSLEGRQGNNEQYF. The CDR3, as DNA: TGTGCCAGCAGCCTAGAGGGGAGACAGGGTAACAATGAGCAGTACTTC.

There are many counts of this clonotype. V and J are TRBV4-3 and TRBJ1-2; 7 bases map to TRBD1. This CDR3 is built from 14 residues. CDR1 LGHNA and CDR2 YSLEER come from the germline V gene. With V trimmed by 2 bases and J by 4 bases, 4 bases remained unmatched. CDR3 region: CASSQRQGTYGYTF. The CDR3 DNA reads as TGCGCCAGCAGCCAACGACAGGGAACCTATGGCTACACCTTC.

V and J are TRBV20-1 and TRBJ2-1; D remains unclear. CDR3 length equals 15 residues. V was cut by 3 bases and J by 0 bases, with 12 bases left in between. Looked up from germline, CDR1 is DFQATT and CDR2 is SNEGSKA (reference sequence). The CDR3 sequence: CSARLGSSSYNEQFF. The CDR3 DNA reads TGCAGTGCTAGGTTGGGTTCGAGCTCCTACAATGAGCAGTTCTTC.

The table lists this clonotype with a few counts. The V call is TRBV4-1, the J call TRBJ2-1; D remains unclear. This CDR3 comprises 16 residues. V was cut by 1 base and J by 2 bases, with 12 bases left in between. Germline assignment: CDR1 MGHRA and CDR2 YSYEKL. The CDR3 region is CASSQVGIGAYNEQFF. In DNA, the CDR3 is TGCGCCAGCAGCCAAGTCGGAATAGGAGCCTACAATGAGCAGTTCTTC.

This clonotype has only a few counts. This rearrangement joins TRBV5-1 to TRBJ1-2, with 7 bases lining up with TRBD1. V gave up 4 bases and J gave up 4 bases; unmatched junction bases: 13. The CDR3 runs to 16 residues. CDR1 is SGHRS and CDR2 is YFSETQ in the germline V gene. CDR3 DNA sequence: TGCGCCAGCAGCGTGATAGATGCGGGACAGCTCTATGGCTACACCTTC. Translated, it gives CASSVIDAGQLYGYTF.

This clonotype was detected only a few times. This chain's CDR3 is CASSYGKNEQFF. CDR3 nucleotide sequence: TGTGCCAGCAGCTATGGGAAGAATGAGCAGTTCTTC. J is TRBJ2-1 and V is TRBV7-6; D is unresolved. V lost 4 bases to trimming and J lost 7 bases, with 8 bases between them. The germline V gene encodes CDR1 SGHVS and CDR2 FNYEAQ. CDR3 size: 12 residues.

V is TRBV6-2 or TRBV6-3 and J is TRBJ2-2, with no clear D. This CDR3 region has 15 residues. From germline, CDR1 is MNHEY and CDR2 SVGEGT. Trimming took 2 bases from V and 5 from J, leaving 12 bases between them. The CDR3 DNA is TGTGCCAGCAGTTACGAGTGGAGATCAACCGGGGAGCTGTTTTTT. It specifies CASSYEWRSTGELFF.

V and J are TRBV6-4 and TRBJ2-3; possibly TRBD2 for D (6 bases). The CDR3 contains 15 residues. The germline V gene has CDR1 MRHNA and CDR2 SNTAGT. Trimming left V 3 bases short and J 0 bases short, with 10 bases between. CDR3 in amino acids: CASSEGGTSTDTQYF. CDR3 sequence (DNA): TGTGCCAGCAGTGAAGGCGGGACCAGCACAGATACGCAGTATTTT.

As regards this clonotype: A read error may produce the germline difference seen at one junction end. This rearrangement joins TRBV2 to TRBJ2-3, with TRBD2 identical over 8 bases. Germline V lookup: CDR1 SNHLY, CDR2 FYNNEI. The CDR3 is 16 amino acids. CDR3 nucleotide sequence: TGTGCCGGCAGTGGCTCTGGACTAGCAGACACAGATACGCAGTATTTT. Encoded protein: CAGSGSGLADTDTQYF.

This clonotype was counted between two and nine times. V is TRBV19 and J is TRBJ2-5; D possibly corresponds to TRBD2 (6 bases). The tail of the sequence fits TRBJ2-7 better, so the J call may be wrong. This CDR3 is built from 15 residues. Germline values: CDR1 LNHDA, CDR2 SQIVND (reference sequence). The CDR3 nucleotides read TGTGCCAGTAGTATTGCGCGAGAACGGGGGTACGAGCAGTACTTC. Protein product: CASSIARERGYEQYF.